A selection of T cell receptor beta chains follows, all from one sample in a study of blood T cell repertoires in COVID-19. TCRdb's copy holds only in-frame clones and misses some; the assay was immunoSEQ multiplex PCR. Of more than 250,000 clones detected, about 86% appear once; the ten largest clones hold about 2.2%. Sequencing was carried out using peripheral blood. All receptors derive from a woman aged 25 to 39 who had recovered from COVID-19. The CDR3 runs from the conserved cysteine through the conserved F or W. A D gene is named only where the DNA matches it firmly. The size of a clone is reported for some rows only, either as once, few or many, or as a class for expanded clones.

J: TRBJ1-2
D: .
V: TRBV12-3/TRBV12-4
size: once
length: 12
DNA: TGTGCCAGCAGTTTTATCCTCTATGGCTACACCTTC
CDR3: CASSFILYGYTF

J: TRBJ2-5
D: .
V: TRBV5-5
size: .
length: 15
DNA: TGTGCCAGCAGCTTTGGGGGGACAGCGATGGAGACCCAGTACTTC
CDR3: CASSFGGTAMETQYF

J: TRBJ2-1
D: TRBD2
V: TRBV2
size: .
length: 16
DNA: TGTGCCAGCCATAGCGGGAGTAGACCCTCCTACAATGAGCAGTTCTTC
CDR3: CASHSGSRPSYNEQFF

J: TRBJ2-3
D: TRBD2
V: TRBV6-5
size: .
length: 15
DNA: TGTGCCAGCAGTTACTCTGCGGGAGACCCAGATACGCAGTATTTT
CDR3: CASSYSAGDPDTQYF

J: TRBJ2-2
D: .
V: TRBV3-1/TRBV3-2
size: .
length: 13
DNA: TGTGCCAGCAGCCCAACAGCAACCGGGGAGCTGTTTTTT
CDR3: CASSPTATGELFF

J: TRBJ1-3
D: .
V: TRBV30
size: .
length: 15
DNA: TGTGCCTGGAGAGTCGAGGGCTACTCTGGAAACACCATATATTTT
CDR3: CAWRVEGYSGNTIYF

J: TRBJ2-2
D: .
V: TRBV9
size: .
length: 17
DNA: TGTGCCAGCAGCGCATCCCTCCTCCGGGTAGACACCGGGGAGCTGTTTTTT
CDR3: CASSASLLRVDTGELFF

J: TRBJ2-6
D: .
V: TRBV30
size: .
length: 13
DNA: TGTGCCTGGAGTCAGTCTGGGGCCAACGTCCTGACTTTC
CDR3: CAWSQSGANVLTF

J: TRBJ2-5
D: TRBD2
V: TRBV7-9
size: .
length: 15
DNA: TGTGCCAGCAGCTTCAGCGGGGGGCAAGGAGAGACCCAGTACTTC
CDR3: CASSFSGGQGETQYF

J: TRBJ2-5
D: .
V: TRBV5-6
size: .
length: 15
DNA: TGTGCCAGCAGCTTAGCGGGACAGGTAACGGAGACCCAGTACTTC
CDR3: CASSLAGQVTETQYF

J: TRBJ2-3
D: TRBD2
V: TRBV3-1/TRBV3-2
size: once
length: 19
DNA: TGTGCCAGCAGCCAAGATGCGCCGGGGTTAGCGGGGAGCACAGATACGCAGTATTTT
CDR3: CASSQDAPGLAGSTDTQYF

J: TRBJ2-5
D: .
V: TRBV6-5
size: .
length: 13
DNA: TGTGCCAGCGGGCCAGGGGGGCAAGAGACCCAGTACTTC
CDR3: CASGPGGQETQYF

J: TRBJ2-3
D: TRBD1
V: TRBV2
size: .
length: 14
DNA: TGTGCCAGCAGAGGACAGGGGGGCACAGATACGCAGTATTTT
CDR3: CASRGQGGTDTQYF

J: TRBJ2-1
D: .
V: TRBV4-1
size: .
length: 15
DNA: TGCGCCAGCAGCCTAGACCCGCAGGTGTACAATGAGCAGTTCTTC
CDR3: CASSLDPQVYNEQFF

J: TRBJ1-6
D: .
V: TRBV6-5
size: .
length: 14
DNA: TGTGCCAGCAGTTCCACAGAACAAACTTCACCCCTCCACTTT
CDR3: CASSSTEQTSPLHF

J: TRBJ1-2
D: TRBD1
V: TRBV6-4
size: .
length: 13
DNA: TGTGCCAGCAGCGCCTCGACAGGGGAAGGCTACACCTTC
CDR3: CASSASTGEGYTF

J: TRBJ2-3
D: TRBD2
V: TRBV7-2
size: .
length: 14
DNA: TGTGCCAGCCGACTAGCGGGGGTCACAGATACGCAGTATTTT
CDR3: CASRLAGVTDTQYF

J: TRBJ2-6
D: .
V: TRBV28
size: .
length: 15
DNA: TGTGCCAGCAGTTTAGGGGGCAGCTGGGCCAACGTCCTGACTTTC
CDR3: CASSLGGSWANVLTF

J: TRBJ1-6
D: .
V: TRBV5-1
size: .
length: 14
DNA: TGCGCCAGCAGCTTGGCAGGACATGAATCACCCCTCCACTTT
CDR3: CASSLAGHESPLHF